Following are 28 T cell receptor beta chains from one sample sequenced in a study of beta chain features in type 1 diabetes (dated by TCRdb to between 2018 and 2020). The protocol used for the library was the immunoSEQ multiplex PCR assay. The entire amount of isolated RNA was reverse transcribed using the High Capacity cDNA Reverse Transcription Kit, so the sequenced TCRB transcripts were expressed ones. The table comes from immuneACCESS by way of TCRdb, which keeps in-frame sequences with V and J called. Part of the clones is missing from these tables; in studies checked, under half for an unresolved V gene and the rest for unknown reasons. This sample comprises fewer than 650,000 clones, 15% to 19% of them detected only once. The top ten hold approximately 0.087% of the sample. Sequenced material: naive CD4+ T cells from blood. The cell subset or site label, read with the paper, signifies: true naive CD4+ T cells. These receptors were obtained from a man between 18 and 29 years old in good health.

This clone was found a few times. The chain joins TRBV15 to TRBJ2-5, with D maybe TRBD1 (5 bases). The V gene lost 0 bases and the J gene lost 1 base, with 9 bases spanning the gap. CDR3 length equals 15 residues. Germline loops: CDR1 LNHNV, CDR2 YYDKDF (reference sequence). DNA of the CDR3: TGTGCCACCAGCAGAGATCGACAGCTCCAAGAGACCCAGTACTTC. Residues: CATSRDRQLQETQYF.

This clone has only a few counts. The chain couples TRBV4-2 to TRBJ1-1; D might be TRBD1 (5 bases). This CDR3 region has 21 residues. Trimming stripped 1 base from V and 0 bases from J, with 27 bases between. The germline V gene encodes CDR1 LGHNA and CDR2 YNFKEQ. CDR3 sequence reads: CASSQAFRTPRAGLLNTEAFF. The CDR3 DNA is TGTGCCAGCAGCCAAGCCTTCAGGACCCCACGGGCAGGGCTTTTGAACACTGAAGCTTTCTTT.

V is TRBV29-1 and J is TRBJ1-2; D may be TRBD1 (6 bases). There are 16 residues in the CDR3. Germline CDR1 reads SQVTM; CDR2 reads ANQGSEA. Trimming cost V 8 bases and J 6 bases, with 28 bases left between them. The chain's CDR3 is CSSRDSGGIGRDGYTF. For the CDR3, the DNA is TGCAGCTCCAGGGACTCGGGGGGCATAGGAAGGGATGGCTACACCTTC.

The J gene is TRBJ2-5, the V gene TRBV2; tentative D call: TRBD1 (5 bases). The J call may be in error: the DNA end matches TRBJ2-7 better. This CDR3 region has 13 residues. Germline lookup yields CDR1 SNHLY and CDR2 FYNNEI. The CDR3 loop reads CASRKQVTLEQYF. The CDR3 DNA is TGTGCCAGCAGGAAACAGGTAACCCTCGAGCAGTACTTC.

This clone has just a few counts. V and J are TRBV27 and TRBJ2-2; 7 positions agree with TRBD1. Germline-derived CDR1 and CDR2 are MNHEY and SMNVEV (reference sequence). Trimming took 8 bases from V and 2 from J; bases not matched to a gene: 8. CDR3 length equals 15 residues. The CDR3 is CASRPGQQNTGELFF. The CDR3 DNA follows: TGTGCCAGCCGCCCGGGACAGCAAAACACCGGGGAGCTGTTTTTT.

The chain uses TRBV7-2 and TRBJ2-7, with TRBD2 identical over 7 bases. With 1 base clipped from V and 4 bases from J, the junction kept 4 bases outside the gene matches. The CDR3 sequence is 14 residues long. Germline V gene data show CDR1 as SGHTA and CDR2 as FQGNSA. The DNA for the CDR3 is TGTGCCAGCAGCTTAGGGCGGGGGAAGTACGAGCAGTACTTC. Its translation is CASSLGRGKYEQYF. The full variable domain, its missing parts supplied by reference TRBV7-2 and TRBJ2-7, is GAGVSQSPSNKVTEKGKDVELRCDPISGHTALYWYRQSLGQGLEFLIYFQGNSAPDKSGLPSDRFSAERTGGSVSTLTIQRTQQEDSAVYLCASSLGRGKYEQYFGPGTRLTVT.

This clone was found a few times. The chain has TRBV7-2 and TRBJ2-5; 11 bases line up with TRBD1. The CDR3 consists of 16 residues. V was clipped by 2 bases and J by 4 bases; unmatched bases: 6. Per the germline V gene, CDR1 is SGHTA and CDR2 is FQGNSA. The CDR3: CASSLIGQGASETQYF. The DNA for the CDR3 is TGTGCCAGCAGCTTAATAGGACAGGGGGCTTCAGAGACCCAGTACTTC.

The V gene is TRBV15, the J gene TRBJ1-2, with TRBD1 matching 8 bases. This CDR3 is built from 16 residues. Germline V lookup: CDR1 LNHNV, CDR2 YYDKDF (reference sequence). V was pared by 0 bases and J by 6 bases, with 9 bases of the junction left unmatched. The CDR3 DNA follows: TGTGCCACCAGCAGAGATCGGGTTGGACAGGGACATGGCTACACCTTC. Protein product: CATSRDRVGQGHGYTF.

This clone was counted between two and nine times. The chain joins TRBV19 to TRBJ1-5, with D uncertain. Germline CDR1 and CDR2: LNHDA and SQIVND (reference sequence). The CDR3 is made up of 14 amino acids. V was shortened by 5 bases and J by 5 bases, with 13 bases between the two germline ends. Here the CDR3 DNA reads TGTGCCAGTAGTGCACGGGGTCAATATCAGCCCCAGCATTTT. Its protein product is CASSARGQYQPQHF.

DNA of the CDR3: TGTGCCAGCAGCTCCTCTAGACAGGCGCATGGCTACACCTTC. Encoded protein: CASSSSRQAHGYTF. The J gene is TRBJ1-2, the V gene TRBV7-2; TRBD1 is a possible D gene (6 bases). The CDR3 sequence is 14 residues long. Germline CDR1 SGHTA, CDR2 FQGNSA. V was clipped by 4 bases and J by 6 bases, with 15 bases between them.

The chain has TRBV28 and TRBJ2-1, with 7 bases fitting TRBD2. Germline assignment: CDR1 MDHEN and CDR2 SYDVKM. This CDR3 is 14 amino acids long. Trimming removed 6 bases from V and 0 bases from J; junction bases left unmatched: 2. Here the CDR3 reads CASSWTSSYNEQFF. CDR3 sequence (DNA): TGTGCCAGCAGCTGGACTAGCTCCTACAATGAGCAGTTCTTC. The entire variable domain, with the rest obtained from reference TRBV28 and TRBJ2-1, is as follows: DVKVTQSSRYLVKRTGEKVFLECVQDMDHENMFWYRQDPGLGLRLIYFSYDVKMKEKGDIPEGYSVSREKKERFSLILESASTNQTSMYLCASSWTSSYNEQFFGPGTRLTVL.

The chain uses TRBV9 and TRBJ2-3, with D perhaps TRBD1 (6 bases). Germline CDR1 and CDR2: SGDLS and YYNGEE. The CDR3 length is 15 residues. V lost 0 bases and J lost 1, with 9 bases in between. CDR3 coding DNA: TGTGCCAGCAGCGTAGGGCCAGGGGGCACAGATACGCAGTATTTT. Translation gives CASSVGPGGTDTQYF.

V is TRBV7-2 and J is TRBJ2-2, with a possible D match to TRBD1 (6 bases). This CDR3 is built from 15 residues. Trimming removed 2 bases at V and 4 bases at J, with 11 bases between. Germline V gives CDR1 SGHTA, CDR2 FQGNSA. The CDR3 DNA follows: TGTGCCAGCAGCTTACAGGGGTGGAGCACCGGGGAGCTGTTTTTT. Residues: CASSLQGWSTGELFF.

This chain joins TRBV18 and TRBJ1-5; D unresolved. V shed 4 bases and J shed 1 base, with 11 bases lying between them. This CDR3 contains 15 residues. Germline assignment: CDR1 KGHSH and CDR2 LQKENI. CDR3 residues: CASSQELMSNQPQHF. CDR3 DNA sequence: TGTGCCAGCTCACAAGAACTTATGAGCAATCAGCCCCAGCATTTT.

Concerning this clone itself: Being one base from a much bigger clone, this may be a read error. This CDR3 is also generated by other DNA sequences in the sample. CDR3 loop: CASSLYTEAFF. The CDR3 DNA is TGTGCCAGCAGCTTATACACTGAAGCTTTCTTT. V is TRBV7-2 and J is TRBJ1-1; unclear D gene. Germline V gene lookup returns CDR1 SGHTA and CDR2 FQGNSA. This CDR3 region has 11 residues. Trimming removed 2 bases at V and 3 bases at J, with 1 base between.

This clone came up a few times. The chain couples TRBV4-2 to TRBJ2-1; 9 nucleotides align to TRBD2. V dropped 1 base and J dropped 8; count of bases not matched to a gene: 9. This CDR3 spans 16 amino acids. The V gene's germline CDR1 is LGHNA and CDR2 YNFKEQ. The CDR3 protein is CASSQVRPSGDDEQFF. Written as DNA, the CDR3 is TGTGCCAGCAGCCAAGTCCGTCCTAGCGGGGACGATGAGCAGTTCTTC.

This clone has just a few counts. Other DNA sequences in this sample translate to the same CDR3. The V call is TRBV28, the J call TRBJ2-7; D not certain. V lost 6 bases to trimming and J lost 3 bases, with 6 bases between them. The CDR3 sequence is 11 residues long. CDR1 and CDR2 (germline): MDHEN, SYDVKM. The DNA of the CDR3 is TGTGCCAGCAGACGTCTCTACGAGCAGTACTTC. This sequence encodes CASRRLYEQYF.

A single count supports this clone. The genes are TRBV7-2 and TRBJ2-5, with a possible D match to TRBD1 (6 bases). This CDR3 contains 14 residues. CDR1 SGHTA and CDR2 FQGNSA come from the germline V gene. Trimming removed 2 bases at V and 2 bases at J, with 9 bases between. The CDR3 region has the DNA TGTGCCAGCAGCTTAAAGGGGGTACAAGAGACCCAGTACTTC. Encoded protein: CASSLKGVQETQYF. The full variable domain, with the rest looked up from reference TRBV7-2 and TRBJ2-5, is GAGVSQSPSNKVTEKGKDVELRCDPISGHTALYWYRQSLGQGLEFLIYFQGNSAPDKSGLPSDRFSAERTGGSVSTLTIQRTQQEDSAVYLCASSLKGVQETQYFGPGTRLLVL.

V gene TRBV7-2 combines with J gene TRBJ2-3, with D possibly being TRBD1 (6 bases). CDR3 size: 14 residues. Trimming took off 5 bases at V and 2 bases at J, with 11 bases between the two ends. Per the germline V gene, CDR1 is SGHTA and CDR2 is FQGNSA. CDR3 nucleotides: TGTGCCAGCAGCCTAAGGACAGACACAGATACGCAGTATTTT. It encodes CASSLRTDTDTQYF.

This clone turned up a few times. The chain has TRBV7-2 and TRBJ2-7, with D perhaps TRBD1 or TRBD2 (5 bases each). Trimming took off 5 bases at V and 4 bases at J, with 15 bases between the two ends. This CDR3 spans 14 amino acids. CDR1 is SGHTA, CDR2 FQGNSA, per germline. CDR3 sequence (DNA): TGTGCCAGCAGCCCCGAGAGTGGGGGATACGAGCAGTACTTC. Amino acid sequence: CASSPESGGYEQYF. Filled out from reference TRBV7-2 and TRBJ2-7, the complete variable domain reads GAGVSQSPSNKVTEKGKDVELRCDPISGHTALYWYRQSLGQGLEFLIYFQGNSAPDKSGLPSDRFSAERTGGSVSTLTIQRTQQEDSAVYLCASSPESGGYEQYFGPGTRLTVT.

This clone was counted only a few times. The J gene is TRBJ2-4, the V gene TRBV6-6; the D gene is possibly TRBD2 (5 bases). The germline gives CDR1 MNHNY, CDR2 SVGAGI (reference sequence). With 5 bases removed from V and 9 bases from J, the gap between germline ends came to 8 bases. This CDR3 is built from 11 residues. CDR3 sequence reads: CASSTLAIQYF. The DNA for the CDR3 is TGTGCCAGCAGTACCCTAGCCATTCAGTACTTC.

The V gene is TRBV10-3, the J gene TRBJ2-6; D not certain. Germline loops: CDR1 ENHRY, CDR2 SYGVKD. The V and J ends lost 9 bases and 0 bases respectively, with 6 bases between them. The CDR3 runs 13 residues. CDR3 region: CAIQSSGANVLTF. As DNA, the CDR3 is TGTGCCATTCAGAGCTCTGGGGCCAACGTCCTGACTTTC.

This clone showed up just a few times. The chain carries TRBV6-5 and TRBJ2-7, with no clear D. V was pared by 3 bases and J by 3 bases, with 9 bases between. Germline V CDR1 and CDR2: MNHEY, SVGAGI. CDR3 length equals 13 residues. The CDR3 protein is CASSYQAYYEQYF. In DNA form, the CDR3 reads TGTGCCAGCAGTTATCAGGCATACTACGAGCAGTACTTC.

This clone was detected a few times. The CDR3 DNA is TGCGCCAGCAAGCGGGACTCTGGGGCCAACGTCCTGACTTTC. It specifies CASKRDSGANVLTF. The chain links TRBV5-1 to TRBJ2-6, with TRBD2 matching 7 bases. V lost 6 bases, J lost 0 bases, and 0 bases stayed unmatched. The CDR3 consists of 14 residues. Germline CDR1 and CDR2: SGHRS and YFSETQ.

This clone was seen a few times. This chain links TRBV7-3 with TRBJ2-6; TRBD2 matches at 7 bases. This CDR3 has 18 amino acids. The junction had 7 bases not matched to a gene; V was cut back by 2 bases and J by 0 bases. Per germline, CDR1 SGHTA and CDR2 FQGTGA. CDR3 coding DNA: TGTGCCAGCAGCTTAGAATCGAGGACTAGCTCTGGGGCCAACGTCCTGACTTTC. Translation gives CASSLESRTSSGANVLTF.

The chain links TRBV10-3 to TRBJ2-3, with D unclear. Trimming pared 10 bases from V and 0 bases from J, leaving 11 bases between. This CDR3 is built from 13 residues. Germline assignment: CDR1 ENHRY and CDR2 SYGVKD. The CDR3 region has the DNA TGTGCCACCTGCGAAGGAAGCACAGATACGCAGTATTTT. Translation gives CATCEGSTDTQYF.

The rearrangement joins TRBV27 to TRBJ2-7; the D gene is possibly TRBD1 (6 bases). The CDR3 contains 14 residues. V lost 3 bases and J lost 2, with 11 bases in between. Germline-derived CDR1 and CDR2 are MNHEY and SMNVEV (reference sequence). CDR3 DNA: TGTGCCAGCAGTTTCCCAGGGGCAGCCTACGAGCAGTACTTC. This encodes CASSFPGAAYEQYF.

As regards this clone: The sample carries other DNA sequences with the same CDR3. The rearrangement uses TRBV6-5 and TRBJ2-5; a possible D gene is TRBD2 (5 bases). V dropped 2 bases and J dropped 4 bases, with 8 bases sitting between them. Germline lookup yields CDR1 MNHEY and CDR2 SVGAGI. The CDR3 consists of 13 residues. CDR3 bases: TGTGCCAGCAGTTACCGTGGGAGAGAGACCCAGTACTTC. Translated, it gives CASSYRGRETQYF.